This is a list of T cell receptor beta chains from one sample in a study of identical twins. TCRdb used MiXCR to reprocess the 5' RACE reads, holding one entry per CDR3 protein. The sample contains 500,000 to 600,000 distinct CDR3 sequences, about 20% of which appear only once. These records were also assigned to another study, of T cells expressing NK-cell markers.

Sample: CD4+ T cells sorted from blood. These receptors came from a woman younger than 35 in good health. The CDR3 runs from the conserved cysteine through the conserved F or W. Each record gives: CDR3 protein, CDR3 DNA, clone size, D gene, J gene, V gene. The D gene is left open where the match is weak. Clone size, where shown, is once, few, many, or a class for clones that have expanded.

CASTLGPYNEQFF | TGTGCCAGCACACTGGGGCCATACAATGAGCAGTTCTTC | NA | NA | TRBJ2-1 | TRBV12-3/TRBV12-4
CASNSGPSYNEQFF | TGTGCCAGCAACAGCGGTCCTTCCTACAATGAGCAGTTCTTC | NA | NA | TRBJ2-1 | TRBV12-3/TRBV12-4
CASGASRYEQYF | TGTGCCAGCGGGGCCAGTCGCTACGAGCAGTACTTC | NA | NA | TRBJ2-7 | TRBV9
CASGLAGDEDTQYF | TGTGCCAGCGGACTAGCGGGCGATGAAGATACGCAGTATTTT | NA | TRBD2 | TRBJ2-3 | TRBV2
CSVENRATDTQYF | TGCAGCGTTGAAAACAGGGCCACAGATACGCAGTATTTT | few | NA | TRBJ2-3 | TRBV29-1
CASGTGTGGEKALHF | TGTGCCAGCGGAACCGGGACAGGGGGCGAGAAAGCCCTCCACTTT | NA | TRBD1 | TRBJ1-6 | TRBV2
CASRPTGGFNYGYTF | TGTGCCAGCAGACCAACCGGGGGATTCAACTATGGCTACACCTTC | few | NA | TRBJ1-2 | TRBV6-1
CASSLVRWVESGANVLTF | TGTGCCAGCAGCTTAGTTCGCTGGGTGGAATCTGGGGCCAACGTCCTGACTTTC | NA | NA | TRBJ2-6 | TRBV11-2
CASSLSRAYNEQFF | TGTGCCAGCAGCCTATCACGGGCCTACAATGAGCAGTTCTTC | NA | NA | TRBJ2-1 | TRBV2
CASSSGGTNTGELFF | TGCGCCAGCAGCTCCGGGGGAACGAACACCGGGGAGCTGTTTTTT | many | NA | TRBJ2-2 | TRBV5-1
CASSRRRTTGGGELFF | TGTGCCAGCAGCCGAAGACGAACCACAGGGGGCGGGGAGCTGTTTTTT | few | TRBD1 | TRBJ2-2 | TRBV6-2/TRBV6-3
CASSPTSLEKLFF | TGTGCCAGCAGCCCCACCTCATTGGAAAAACTGTTTTTT | NA | NA | TRBJ1-4 | TRBV7-9
CASSFISGSSYNEQFF | TGCGCCAGCAGCTTTATTAGCGGGAGCTCCTACAATGAGCAGTTCTTC | NA | TRBD2 | TRBJ2-1 | TRBV5-1
CASSVGVGVQNTEAFF | TGTGCCAGCAGCGTAGGTGTAGGGGTACAGAACACTGAAGCTTTCTTT | few | NA | TRBJ1-1 | TRBV9
CSATAGGTEAFF | TGCAGTGCCACAGCAGGAGGCACTGAAGCTTTCTTT | few | NA | TRBJ1-1 | TRBV20-1
CARLWETQYF | TGTGCCCGACTCTGGGAGACCCAGTACTTC | NA | NA | TRBJ2-5 | TRBV7-2
CSATNREETQYF | TGCAGTGCTACAAACAGGGAAGAGACCCAGTACTTC | few | NA | TRBJ2-5 | TRBV20-1
CSAVGRSSSGANVLTF | TGCAGTGCAGTAGGTCGGAGTAGCTCTGGGGCCAACGTCCTGACTTTC | NA | NA | TRBJ2-6 | TRBV20-1
CASSVAGGSADTQYF | TGTGCCAGCTCAGTCGCGGGAGGAAGTGCAGATACGCAGTATTTT | NA | TRBD2 | TRBJ2-3 | TRBV18
CASSLALTRRNEQFF | TGTGCCAGCAGCTTAGCTCTAACCAGGCGCAATGAGCAGTTCTTC | NA | NA | TRBJ2-1 | TRBV7-2
CSARQGINTEAFF | TGCAGTGCTAGGCAAGGGATCAACACTGAAGCTTTCTTT | few | NA | TRBJ1-1 | TRBV20-1
CASSHPRGANSPLHF | TGCGCCAGCAGCCACCCCCGGGGGGCTAATTCACCCCTCCACTTT | NA | NA | TRBJ1-6 | TRBV4-1
CASSLVTGDNEQFF | TGCGCCAGCAGCTTGGTCACGGGAGACAATGAGCAGTTCTTC | few | NA | TRBJ2-1 | TRBV5-1
CSGDSTVTEAFF | TGCAGCGGCGACTCTACGGTCACTGAAGCTTTCTTT | few | NA | TRBJ1-1 | TRBV29-1
CASSLVGYLIPSYNEQFF | TGTGCCAGCAGCTTGGTCGGCTACCTCATCCCCTCCTACAATGAGCAGTTCTTC | few | NA | TRBJ2-1 | TRBV5-6
CASIAGGAANYGYTF | TGTGCCAGCATAGCGGGGGGCGCCGCTAACTATGGCTACACCTTC | few | NA | TRBJ1-2 | TRBV6-1
CASSPATNTGELFF | TGCGCCAGCAGCCCGGCGACTAACACCGGGGAGCTGTTTTTT | few | NA | TRBJ2-2 | TRBV5-1
CSVASSDQETQYF | TGCAGCGTTGCCTCTAGCGATCAAGAGACCCAGTACTTC | NA | NA | TRBJ2-5 | TRBV29-1
CSAARRNRGLQPQHF | TGCAGTGCCGCCCGTCGTAACAGGGGGCTTCAGCCCCAGCATTTT | NA | TRBD1 | TRBJ1-5 | TRBV20-1
CASSLETRWYF | TGTGCCAGCAGTTTGGAGACGCGCTGGTATTTT | few | NA | TRBJ2-3 | TRBV12-3/TRBV12-4
CSATGTSWQETQYF | TGCAGTGCTACCGGGACTAGCTGGCAAGAGACCCAGTACTTC | NA | TRBD2 | TRBJ2-5 | TRBV20-1
CASSVGHNTGELFF | TGCGCCAGCAGCGTTGGACACAACACCGGGGAGCTGTTTTTT | few | NA | TRBJ2-2 | TRBV5-1
CASSDGSGSNQPQHF | TGTGCCAGCAGTGATGGGTCGGGAAGTAATCAGCCCCAGCATTTT | NA | NA | TRBJ1-5 | TRBV25-1
CSANRAVGDGYTF | TGCAGTGCCAACAGGGCAGTAGGGGACGGCTACACCTTC | many | NA | TRBJ1-2 | TRBV20-1
CASSYSTIQPQHF | TGTGCCAGCAGTTACTCGACGATTCAGCCCCAGCATTTT | NA | NA | TRBJ1-5 | TRBV6-6
CASSLGGGTGGIEQYF | TGTGCCAGCAGCTTAGGTGGCGGGACAGGGGGCATCGAGCAGTACTTC | NA | TRBD1 | TRBJ2-7 | TRBV7-9
CASRTLREGLRYTF | TGTGCCAGCAGAACACTAAGGGAGGGATTACGCTACACCTTC | NA | NA | TRBJ1-2 | TRBV12-3/TRBV12-4
CSARLQFMNTEAFF | TGCAGTGCTAGGCTACAGTTCATGAACACTGAAGCTTTCTTT | NA | NA | TRBJ1-1 | TRBV20-1
CASSQALGQGSDEQFF | TGCGCCAGCAGCCAAGCCTTAGGACAGGGTTCGGATGAGCAGTTCTTC | few | TRBD1 | TRBJ2-1 | TRBV4-3
CASSWRTGSYNEQFF | TGTGCCAGCAGCTGGAGGACAGGCTCCTACAATGAGCAGTTCTTC | NA | TRBD1 | TRBJ2-1 | TRBV5-5
CASSFMNKETQYF | TGTGCCAGCAGTTTCATGAATAAAGAGACCCAGTACTTC | many | NA | TRBJ2-5 | TRBV12-3/TRBV12-4
CASSQGLAGGDGELFF | TGTGCCAGCAGCCAAGGACTAGCGGGAGGCGACGGGGAGCTGTTTTTT | NA | TRBD2 | TRBJ2-2 | TRBV7-9
CASSLTGPEQYF | TGTGCCAGCAGCCTCACAGGGCCCGAGCAGTACTTC | NA | NA | TRBJ2-7 | TRBV7-9
CASRNRDWGLYF | TGTGCCAGCAGGAACCGGGACTGGGGATTGTATTTT | NA | NA | TRBJ2-3 | TRBV5-5
CASSPRTGEDEQFF | TGTGCCAGCTCACCACGGACAGGGGAGGATGAGCAGTTCTTC | NA | TRBD1 | TRBJ2-1 | TRBV18
CASSPRTDTTEAFF | TGTGCCAGCTCACCACGGACAGATACCACTGAAGCTTTCTTT | NA | NA | TRBJ1-1 | TRBV18
CASSVGGQSYNEQFF | TGTGCCAGCAGTGTAGGGGGGCAGTCCTACAATGAGCAGTTCTTC | NA | NA | TRBJ2-1 | TRBV2
CASSPRGFQGRDGYTF | TGCGCCAGCAGCCCCCGTGGATTCCAGGGAAGGGATGGCTACACCTTC | many | NA | TRBJ1-2 | TRBV5-1
CAPRDFPLEQYF | TGTGCCCCCCGGGACTTCCCCCTAGAGCAGTACTTC | few | NA | TRBJ2-7 | TRBV12-3/TRBV12-4
CASSLLGRHRDTEAFF | TGTGCCAGCAGCTTGCTAGGGCGGCACAGAGACACTGAAGCTTTCTTT | NA | NA | TRBJ1-1 | TRBV5-6
CASSTDSPYEQYF | TGTGCCAGCAGCACGGACAGTCCCTACGAGCAGTACTTC | NA | NA | TRBJ2-7 | TRBV7-9
CSARGGYNSPLHF | TGCAGTGCTAGAGGGGGATATAATTCACCCCTCCACTTT | NA | NA | TRBJ1-6 | TRBV20-1
CATSRDYNPPWKDTQYF | TGTGCCACCAGCAGAGATTACAATCCCCCGTGGAAAGATACGCAGTATTTT | NA | NA | TRBJ2-3 | TRBV15
CSATGDSGAFF | TGCAGTGCTACAGGGGATTCGGGAGCTTTCTTT | few | NA | TRBJ1-1 | TRBV20-1
CASSPGGTGGYEQYF | TGTGCCAGCTCACCAGGTGGGACAGGGGGCTACGAGCAGTACTTC | NA | TRBD1 | TRBJ2-7 | TRBV18
CASSCEGTEKVSYEQYF | TGTGCCAGCAGTTGCGAGGGGACGGAAAAGGTTTCCTACGAGCAGTACTTC | few | NA | TRBJ2-7 | TRBV6-5
CATSRGGAGPGNEQFF | TGTGCCACCAGCAGAGGAGGGGCGGGCCCAGGCAATGAGCAGTTCTTC | few | NA | TRBJ2-1 | TRBV15
CASSLGGSTYNEQFF | TGCGCCAGCAGCTTGGGCGGTAGCACCTACAATGAGCAGTTCTTC | many | NA | TRBJ2-1 | TRBV5-1